This T cell receptor beta chain appears in the sequencing data of a study of T cell repertoires in cytomegalovirus infection. At the level of the study: Public signatures in TCR beta pointed to CMV infection and matching HLA type. The study, taken as a whole, reports: HLA-C-restricted CMV clonotypes gave the most frequent clonotype in two of eight donors. Cumulative frequency (of public TCR beta family members) identified carriers of CMV plus the relevant HLA.

Remarks on this clonotype: Antigen unknown.

Using its own MiXCR run on the reads, TCRdb lists one record per CDR3 protein. The data contain a few hundred thousand distinct CDR3 sequences, around 27% of them seen just once; the ten biggest clones take up roughly 13%. The origin of this receptor is a human donor in good health (CMV status not recorded). Some clones in this sample may be carry-over from other donors' samples. The sample was PBMCs.

The CDR3 DNA sequence: TGTGCCAGCACGACTAGCGCGAACACCGGGGAGCTGTTTTTT. Translated: CASTTSANTGELFF. The chain recombines TRBV7-9 with TRBJ2-2; 8 nucleotides align to TRBD2. The CDR3 is 14 residues long. Germline CDR1 and CDR2: SEHNR and FQNEAQ (reference sequence). The ends lost 7 bases at V and 0 bases at J; junction bases unmatched: 1.